The entry that follows covers one T cell receptor (beta chain) sequence. What it binds is not known. CDR3 size: 14 residues. After removal of 11 bases from V and 0 bases from J, the junction contained 9 bases not matched to a gene. Germline CDR1 reads WSHSY; CDR2 reads SAAADI. The sample belongs to a study of breast tumors, draining lymph nodes, adjacent tissues. Samples came from axillary lymph nodes draining the breast cancer. Study outcomes and limitations: Tumors had less TCR diversity than lymph nodes, more than nontumor tissue. Data only fit, rather than demonstrated, lymph node origin of most tumor T cells.

MiXCR was run by TCRdb on the multiplex PCR reads, yielding one entry per CDR3 protein. The repertoire holds about 180,000 distinct CDR3 sequences, with approximately 33% as singletons. Sequenced sample: axillary lymph node tissue. The sequence was collected from a female donor with breast cancer. Some clones in this sample may be carry-over from other donors' samples. V is TRBV10-2 and J is TRBJ1-2; 7 bases align to TRBD1. CDR3 in amino acids: CAGRDSMPNYGYTF. The CDR3 DNA sequence: TGCGCCGGCCGGGACAGCATGCCTAACTATGGCTACACCTTC.